This T cell receptor beta chain derives from a study of CD8 T cells in Susac syndrome. Between the trimmed V and J ends, which lost 0 bases and 5 bases, there was a span of 6 bases. The V gene's germline CDR1 is MNHNY and CDR2 SVGAGI (reference sequence). The CDR3 is made up of 13 amino acids. With random hexamers, about 0.45 to 1 ug RNA was reverse transcribed. A single record per CDR3 protein comes from TCRdb applying MiXCR to the immunoSEQ multiplex PCR reads. This sample has 330,000 or so distinct CDR3 sequences; 89% occur once, and the top ten carry approximately 0.2%. The sequencing input was CD8+ T cells from PBMCs. This TCR derives from a human donor with multiple sclerosis. The chain combines TRBV6-6 with TRBJ2-3, with unresolved D. The CDR3 loop is CASSYSVQDTQYF. In DNA form, the CDR3 reads TGTGCCAGCAGTTACTCGGTTCAAGATACGCAGTATTTT.